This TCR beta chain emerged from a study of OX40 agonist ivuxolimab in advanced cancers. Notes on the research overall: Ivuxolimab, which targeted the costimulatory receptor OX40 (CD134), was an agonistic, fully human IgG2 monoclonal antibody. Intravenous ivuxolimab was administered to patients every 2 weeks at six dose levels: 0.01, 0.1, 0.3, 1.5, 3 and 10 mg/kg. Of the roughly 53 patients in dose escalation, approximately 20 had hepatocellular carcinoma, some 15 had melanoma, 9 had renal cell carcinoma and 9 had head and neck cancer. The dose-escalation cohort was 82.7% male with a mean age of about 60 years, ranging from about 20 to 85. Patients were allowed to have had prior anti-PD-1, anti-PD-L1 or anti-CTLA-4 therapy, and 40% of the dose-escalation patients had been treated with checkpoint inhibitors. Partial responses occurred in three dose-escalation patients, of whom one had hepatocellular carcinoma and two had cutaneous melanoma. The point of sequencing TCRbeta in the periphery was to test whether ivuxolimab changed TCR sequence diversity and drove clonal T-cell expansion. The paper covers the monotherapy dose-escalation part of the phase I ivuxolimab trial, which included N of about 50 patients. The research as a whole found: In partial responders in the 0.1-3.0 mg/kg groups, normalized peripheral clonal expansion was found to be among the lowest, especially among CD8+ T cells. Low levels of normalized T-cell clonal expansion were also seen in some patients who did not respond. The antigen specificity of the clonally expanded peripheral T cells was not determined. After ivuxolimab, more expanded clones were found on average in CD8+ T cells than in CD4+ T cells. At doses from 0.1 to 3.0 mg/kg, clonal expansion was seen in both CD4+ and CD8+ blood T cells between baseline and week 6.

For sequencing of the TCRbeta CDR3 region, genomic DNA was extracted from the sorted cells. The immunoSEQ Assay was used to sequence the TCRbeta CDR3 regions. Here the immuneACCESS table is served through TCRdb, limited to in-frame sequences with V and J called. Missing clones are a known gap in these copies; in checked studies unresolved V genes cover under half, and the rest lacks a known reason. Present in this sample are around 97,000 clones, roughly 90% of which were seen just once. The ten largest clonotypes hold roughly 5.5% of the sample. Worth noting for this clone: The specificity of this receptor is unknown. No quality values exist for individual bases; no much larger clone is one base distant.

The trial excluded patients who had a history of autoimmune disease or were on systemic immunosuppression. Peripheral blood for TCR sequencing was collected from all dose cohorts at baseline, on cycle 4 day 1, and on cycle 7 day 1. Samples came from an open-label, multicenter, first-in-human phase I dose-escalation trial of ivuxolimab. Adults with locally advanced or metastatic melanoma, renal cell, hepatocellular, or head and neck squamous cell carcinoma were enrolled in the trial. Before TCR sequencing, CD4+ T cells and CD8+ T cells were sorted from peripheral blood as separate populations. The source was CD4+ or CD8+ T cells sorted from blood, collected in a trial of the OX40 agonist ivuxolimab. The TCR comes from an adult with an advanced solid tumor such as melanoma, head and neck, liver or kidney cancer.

Here the CDR3 is given as CASPSTGRYFSGANVLTF. The DNA sequence is TGTGCCAGCCCCTCGACAGGTAGATATTTCTCTGGGGCCAACGTCCTGACTTTC. This chain joins TRBV21-1 to TRBJ2-6; the table's D gene call, TRBD1, was not cross checked with the DNA. TRBV21-1 is noted as a pseudogene. The CDR3 contains 18 residues, cysteine and phenylalanine counted. The CDR3 DNA has 54 bases and is translated from base 1.